The clone carrying this TCR beta chain showed up just once. The data were produced by immunoSEQ multiplex PCR, yet TCRdb's version contains in-frame clones alone and is incomplete. Counted here are about 56,000 clones, about 95% occurring once; the ten biggest clones make up 3.1%. The germline V gene encodes CDR1 MNHNS and CDR2 SASEGT. The CDR3 has 15 residues. V gave up 4 bases and J gave up 5 bases; unmatched junction bases: 9. This record belongs to a study of technical replicates of blood from a handful of donors. The rearrangement joins TRBV6-1 to TRBJ2-7, with 9 bases identical to TRBD2. The receptor was isolated from a human donor in good health. Some clones in this sample may be carry-over from other donors' samples. Source material: PBMCs. CDR3 loop: CASSGPEVAGDEQYF. The CDR3 DNA reads as TGTGCCAGCAGTGGGCCCGAAGTAGCGGGAGACGAGCAGTACTTC.